This record covers a single T cell receptor (beta chain). Its antigen is unidentified. This sample was taken from a study of early T cells in non-severe SARS-CoV-2 infection. On the study more broadly: The authors sequenced bulk RNA from unsorted whole blood, leaving chains unpaired. Findings and caveats of the study: VDJdb matching, biased toward anti-spike CD8 responses, missed private and CD4 specificities.

Attached unique molecular identifiers marked individual cDNA molecules. MiXCR was run by TCRdb on the 5' RACE reads, yielding one entry per CDR3 protein. The sample includes approximately 74,000 distinct CDR3 sequences, around 15% of them seen just once. The sequence was collected from an adult who was a healthcare worker with PCR-confirmed SARS-CoV-2 infection or an uninfected control (not recorded which). Sequencing was performed on whole blood.

Here the CDR3 reads CASSGYHKDTEAFF. The CDR3 region has the DNA TGTGCCAGCAGCGGGTACCATAAGGACACTGAAGCTTTCTTT. The V and J genes are TRBV9 and TRBJ1-1; D is ambiguous. Between the trimmed V and J ends, which lost 3 bases and 3 bases, there was a span of 12 bases. The CDR3 runs 14 residues. Per germline, CDR1 SGDLS and CDR2 YYNGEE.